The rows below give T cell receptor beta chains drawn from one sample of a study of blood T cell repertoires in COVID-19. The assay was immunoSEQ multiplex PCR, and TCRdb's table has in-frame clones only and misses some. This sample carries some 140,000 clones, about 81% of them seen once, and the ten largest clones take about a sixth. Sequencing used peripheral blood. These receptors were obtained from a woman of 80 years or more with acute or convalescent COVID-19. Each CDR3 is given with its conserved first and last residue. The D gene is left open where the match is weak. The size of a clone is reported for some rows only, either as once, few or many, or as a class for expanded clones.

V gene	J gene	clone size	D gene	CDR3 protein	CDR3 DNA
TRBV19	TRBJ2-5	.	TRBD1	CASSPGTDQETQYF	TGTGCCAGTAGTCCTGGGACAGACCAAGAGACCCAGTACTTC
TRBV27	TRBJ2-5	.	.	CASRNTGGGRETQYF	TGTGCCAGCAGAAACACAGGGGGCGGGAGGGAGACCCAGTACTTC
TRBV2	TRBJ2-7	many	.	CASTEPDSYEQYF	TGTGCCAGCACGGAGCCCGACTCCTACGAGCAGTACTTC
TRBV7-2	TRBJ1-2	.	.	CASSSGPGVAGGYTF	TGTGCCAGCAGCTCGGGTCCCGGAGTCGCGGGTGGCTACACCTTC
TRBV4-1	TRBJ1-2	.	TRBD1	CASSPPGQGNLNYGYTF	TGCGCCAGCAGCCCACCGGGACAGGGAAATCTTAACTATGGCTACACCTTC
TRBV5-6	TRBJ1-6	.	.	CASSFTGKSPLHF	TGTGCCAGCAGCTTCACCGGTAAATCACCCCTCCACTTT
TRBV2	TRBJ1-2	.	TRBD1	CASSDGDSFYGYTF	TGTGCCAGCAGCGACGGGGACAGCTTCTATGGCTACACCTTC
TRBV5-4	TRBJ1-1	few	.	CASSFSTGNTEAFF	TGTGCCAGCAGCTTTTCCACAGGGAACACTGAAGCTTTCTTT
TRBV19	TRBJ1-2	.	TRBD1	CASSMGDRGHGGYTF	TGTGCCAGTAGTATGGGGGACAGGGGGCACGGTGGCTACACCTTC
TRBV7-2	TRBJ1-6	few	TRBD1	CASSLGQGIYNSPLHF	TGTGCCAGCAGCTTAGGACAGGGGATTTATAATTCACCCCTCCACTTT
TRBV3-1/TRBV3-2	TRBJ2-3	.	.	CASSQGSTSLAQYF	TGTGCCAGCAGCCAAGGGTCTACGTCCTTGGCGCAGTATTTT
TRBV30	TRBJ2-1	.	.	CAWNLYGNEQFF	TGTGCCTGGAACTTATACGGGAATGAGCAGTTCTTC
TRBV7-7	TRBJ2-5	.	TRBD1	CASSSDRDETQYF	TGTGCCAGCAGCTCCGACAGGGATGAGACCCAGTACTTC
TRBV6-2/TRBV6-3	TRBJ2-1	.	.	CASSHPGSVGEQFF	TGTGCCAGCAGTCACCCGGGATCCGTGGGTGAGCAGTTCTTC
TRBV7-9	TRBJ2-1	.	.	CAARESSYNEQFF	TGTGCCGCTCGGGAGAGCTCCTACAATGAGCAGTTCTTC
TRBV11-2	TRBJ2-1	.	.	CASSLALAVYNEQFF	TGTGCCAGCAGCTTAGCCTTAGCGGTGTACAATGAGCAGTTCTTC
TRBV19	TRBJ1-1	.	TRBD1	CATPTGTEEAFF	TGTGCCACCCCTACCGGGACAGAAGAAGCTTTCTTT
TRBV4-3	TRBJ1-2	.	.	CASSPRKDGNYGYTF	TGCGCCAGCAGCCCTAGAAAAGACGGGAACTATGGCTACACCTTC
TRBV9	TRBJ1-5	.	.	CASSVDSRANQPQHF	TGTGCCAGCAGCGTAGACAGCAGGGCCAATCAGCCCCAGCATTTT
TRBV7-8	TRBJ2-7	once	TRBD1	CASSPRRDRDYEQYF	TGTGCCAGCAGCCCCCGTCGGGACAGAGACTACGAGCAGTACTTC
TRBV5-6	TRBJ2-7	.	.	CASSFRDYEQYF	TGTGCCAGCAGCTTCAGGGACTACGAGCAGTACTTC
TRBV6-5	TRBJ1-6	.	.	CASSPGLYNSPLHF	TGTGCCAGCAGTCCGGGACTCTATAATTCACCCCTCCACTTT
TRBV7-9	TRBJ1-2	.	TRBD1	CASSGFGTGGLGGYTF	TGTGCCAGCAGCGGATTCGGGACAGGGGGCCTTGGGGGCTACACCTTC
TRBV4-3	TRBJ2-1	.	TRBD1	CASSQDGTVTSNEQFF	TGCGCCAGCAGCCAAGATGGGACAGTGACGTCGAATGAGCAGTTCTTC
TRBV19	TRBJ1-1	.	.	CASSQGPGNTEAFF	TGTGCCAGTAGTCAGGGGCCCGGGAACACTGAAGCTTTCTTT
TRBV2	TRBJ2-2	.	.	CASMSLRDTGELFF	TGTGCCAGCATGAGTCTCCGGGACACCGGGGAGCTGTTTTTT
TRBV7-7	TRBJ2-1	.	TRBD1	CASSMDRGNEQFF	TGTGCCAGCAGCATGGACAGGGGCAATGAGCAGTTCTTC
TRBV23-1	TRBJ2-7	.	TRBD2	CASSHSPIATSGRANYEQYF	TGCGCCAGCAGTCATTCTCCCATTGCCACTAGCGGGAGAGCGAACTACGAGCAGTACTTC
TRBV4-3	TRBJ2-2	.	TRBD1	CASSQSRQGANTGELFF	TGCGCCAGCAGCCAATCCCGGCAGGGGGCGAACACCGGGGAGCTGTTTTTT
TRBV19	TRBJ1-3	.	TRBD1	CASSMDRDRNTIYF	TGTGCCAGTAGTATGGACAGGGATAGAAACACCATATATTTT
TRBV3-1/TRBV3-2	TRBJ2-1	.	TRBD1	CASSQVQGGNEQFF	TGTGCCAGCAGCCAAGTACAGGGGGGCAATGAGCAGTTCTTC
TRBV24-1	TRBJ2-7	.	TRBD2	CATSDLIPNTSGRAPYEQYF	TGTGCCACCAGTGATTTGATCCCGAATACTAGCGGGAGGGCCCCCTACGAGCAGTACTTC
TRBV7-2	TRBJ1-1	.	TRBD1	CASSTQGAHTEAFF	TGTGCCAGCAGCACCCAGGGGGCGCACACTGAAGCTTTCTTT
TRBV5-1	TRBJ2-1	.	TRBD2	CASSWGRGTSGAYNEQFF	TGCGCCAGCAGCTGGGGGAGGGGGACTAGCGGGGCCTACAATGAGCAGTTCTTC
TRBV6-2/TRBV6-3	TRBJ1-1	.	.	CASRYTELNTEAFF	TGTGCCAGCAGGTACACAGAGTTGAACACTGAAGCTTTCTTT
TRBV2	TRBJ2-7	.	TRBD1	CASSVGTGVDEQYF	TGTGCCAGCAGTGTCGGGACAGGGGTGGACGAGCAGTACTTC
TRBV9	TRBJ2-2	.	.	CASSPPAGELFF	TGTGCCAGCAGCCCCCCGGCCGGGGAGCTGTTTTTT
TRBV7-2	TRBJ1-3	.	TRBD1	CASSFDRAGNTIYF	TGTGCCAGCAGCTTTGACAGGGCTGGAAACACCATATATTTT
TRBV10-3	TRBJ2-7	.	TRBD2	CAISEAGAYEQYF	TGTGCCATCAGTGAAGCGGGAGCCTACGAGCAGTACTTC
TRBV30	TRBJ2-3	.	.	CAWSVGGLSTDTQYF	TGTGCCTGGAGTGTGGGCGGGTTAAGCACAGATACGCAGTATTTT
TRBV7-2	TRBJ1-3	.	.	CASSLAGGSSGNTIYF	TGTGCCAGCAGCTTAGCGGGAGGGAGCTCTGGAAACACCATATATTTT
TRBV6-2/TRBV6-3	TRBJ2-6	.	.	CASSYSAGVNVLTF	TGTGCCAGCAGTTACTCGGCAGGGGTCAACGTCCTGACTTTC
TRBV7-6	TRBJ2-1	.	TRBD1	CASSLGQVSYNEQFF	TGTGCCAGCAGCCTAGGACAGGTCTCCTACAATGAGCAGTTCTTC
TRBV27	TRBJ2-1	.	.	CASSAYSSYNEQFF	TGTGCCAGCAGTGCATATAGCTCCTACAATGAGCAGTTCTTC
TRBV23-1	TRBJ2-1	.	TRBD2	CASSQSGLAGGTNYNEQFF	TGCGCCAGCAGTCAATCCGGATTAGCGGGAGGGACTAATTACAATGAGCAGTTCTTC
TRBV10-3	TRBJ1-2	.	.	CAIRDRTDNYGYTF	TGTGCCATCAGGGACCGGACAGACAACTATGGCTACACCTTC
TRBV5-1	TRBJ2-7	.	TRBD1	CASSMDRGQGEQYF	TGCGCCAGCAGTATGGACAGGGGCCAGGGGGAGCAGTACTTC
TRBV30	TRBJ2-3	.	TRBD2	CAWSVGLAGGGDTQYF	TGTGCCTGGAGTGTAGGGCTAGCGGGGGGAGGGGATACGCAGTATTTT
TRBV4-1	TRBJ1-2	.	TRBD1	CASSQDRGRGLLGYTF	TGCGCCAGCAGCCAAGATCGGGGCAGGGGGCTTCTTGGCTACACCTTC
TRBV18	TRBJ2-7	.	TRBD1	CASSPGQGATNEQYF	TGTGCCAGCTCACCGGGACAGGGGGCAACCAACGAGCAGTACTTC
TRBV3-1/TRBV3-2	TRBJ1-1	.	.	CASSQVSGTEAFF	TGTGCCAGCAGCCAAGTATCCGGGACTGAAGCTTTCTTT
TRBV9	TRBJ2-1	.	TRBD2	CASSVGGGFPSSYNEQFF	TGTGCCAGCAGCGTCGGGGGGGGTTTCCCGAGCTCCTACAATGAGCAGTTCTTC
TRBV2	TRBJ2-7	.	.	CASSEIGVGNSYEQYF	TGTGCCAGCAGTGAAATAGGGGTGGGGAACTCCTACGAGCAGTACTTC
TRBV2	TRBJ1-1	.	.	CASRRSEVVTEAFF	TGTGCCAGCAGGCGATCCGAGGTGGTCACTGAAGCTTTCTTT
TRBV19	TRBJ2-2	.	.	CASSMSGPGELFF	TGTGCCAGTAGTATGTCGGGTCCCGGGGAGCTGTTTTTT
TRBV5-5	TRBJ2-1	.	.	CASSSALSYNEQFF	TGTGCCAGCAGCTCCGCACTATCCTACAATGAGCAGTTCTTC
TRBV9	TRBJ1-6	few	.	CASSVEPGRSPLHF	TGTGCCAGCAGCGTAGAACCAGGGAGGTCACCCCTCCACTTT
TRBV19	TRBJ1-3	.	TRBD1	CASILTGAYSGNTIYF	TGTGCCAGTATTTTGACAGGGGCATACTCTGGAAACACCATATATTTT